This T cell receptor (beta chain) was documented in a study of cytomegalovirus exposure and HLA in healthy donors. J lost 7 bases, V lost 4 bases, and 10 bases had no gene match. Germline V CDR1 and CDR2: SGHRS, YFSETQ. The CDR3 extends over 14 amino acids. Only a few counts were recorded for this clone. The study ran its PCR with 60 Vbeta and 13 Jbeta primers. The protocol was immunoSEQ multiplex PCR, while the TCRdb copy is restricted to in-frame clones and leaves out a portion. The table lists under 200,000 clones, around three quarters of them singletons. The chain uses TRBV5-1 and TRBJ2-5; 7 bases match TRBD2. The sample consisted of PBMCs. The origin of this receptor is a middle-aged man in good health and CMV-seronegative. CDR3 loop: CASSRGLQVGTQYF. For the CDR3, the DNA is TGCGCCAGCAGCAGGGGACTACAAGTCGGGACCCAGTACTTC. Looking up the rest from reference TRBV5-1 and TRBJ2-5 gives the full variable domain: KAGVTQTPRYLIKTRGQQVTLSCSPISGHRSVSWYQQTPGQGLQFLFEYFSETQRNKGNFPGRFSGRQFSNSRSEMNVSTLELGDSALYLCASSRGLQVGTQYFGPGTRLLVL.